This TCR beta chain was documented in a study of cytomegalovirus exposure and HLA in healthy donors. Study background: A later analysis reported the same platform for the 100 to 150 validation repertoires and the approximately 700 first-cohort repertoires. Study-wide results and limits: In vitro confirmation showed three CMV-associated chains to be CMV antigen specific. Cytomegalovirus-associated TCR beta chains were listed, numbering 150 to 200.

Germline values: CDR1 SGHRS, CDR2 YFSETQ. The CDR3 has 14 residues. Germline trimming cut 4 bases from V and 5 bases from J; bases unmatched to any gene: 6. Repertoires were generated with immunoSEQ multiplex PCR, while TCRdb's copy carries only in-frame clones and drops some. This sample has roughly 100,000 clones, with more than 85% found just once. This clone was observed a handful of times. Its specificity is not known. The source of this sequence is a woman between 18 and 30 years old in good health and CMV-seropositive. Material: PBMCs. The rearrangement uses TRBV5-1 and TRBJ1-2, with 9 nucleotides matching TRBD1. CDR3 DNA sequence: TGCGCCAGCAGCACCGGACAGGGGAAGTATGGCTACACCTTC. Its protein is CASSTGQGKYGYTF.